This is a list of T cell receptor beta chains from one sample in a study of identical twins. TCRdb passed the 5' RACE reads through MiXCR, listing each CDR3 protein once. The table has some 1,700,000 distinct CDR3 sequences, about 31% seen once; the top ten hold 0.27%. Specimen: cord blood. All receptors derive from a newborn girl in good health. The CDR3 runs from the conserved cysteine through the conserved F or W. D genes are given only for firm matches. A clone size is listed for some rows: how often the clone was seen (once, few, many), or a class if it is expanded.

D: TRBD2
size: .
J: TRBJ2-4
V: TRBV7-2
CDR3: CASSLGRPSGGLGEQYF
DNA: TGTGCCAGCAGCTTAGGTCGGCCTAGCGGGGGCTTAGGGGAGCAGTACTTC

D: TRBD1
size: .
J: TRBJ1-2
V: TRBV7-9
CDR3: CASSLGDRQGHGYTF
DNA: TGTGCCAGCAGCTTAGGCGATCGACAGGGTCATGGCTACACCTTC

D: .
size: .
J: TRBJ1-2
V: TRBV20-1
CDR3: CSAPDKANYGYTF
DNA: TGCAGTGCTCCGGACAAAGCTAACTATGGCTACACCTTC

D: TRBD1
size: few
J: TRBJ1-6
V: TRBV6-4
CDR3: CASRTPSDRESSPPHF
DNA: TGTGCCAGCAGGACCCCTTCGGACAGGGAAAGTTCACCCCCCCACTTT

D: .
size: .
J: TRBJ1-1
V: TRBV30
CDR3: CAWRVWTEAFF
DNA: TGTGCCTGGAGGGTTTGGACTGAAGCTTTCTTT

D: TRBD1
size: few
J: TRBJ1-2
V: TRBV5-1
CDR3: CASSLVTGGHYGYTF
DNA: TGCGCCAGCAGCTTGGTAACAGGGGGGCACTATGGCTACACCTTC

D: TRBD1
size: .
J: TRBJ2-7
V: TRBV7-9
CDR3: CASSFGQGVLDEQYF
DNA: TGTGCCAGCAGCTTTGGACAGGGTGTGTTGGACGAGCAGTACTTC

D: TRBD1
size: .
J: TRBJ1-1
V: TRBV28
CDR3: CASSLTQGAGGTEAFF
DNA: TGTGCCAGCAGTCTAACACAGGGGGCAGGGGGAACTGAAGCTTTCTTT

D: .
size: .
J: TRBJ2-1
V: TRBV7-2
CDR3: CASRPPGIRTYNEQFF
DNA: TGTGCCAGCAGACCCCCAGGGATTCGCACCTACAATGAGCAGTTCTTC

D: .
size: .
J: TRBJ2-7
V: TRBV5-1
CDR3: CASSLSNLVRYNEQYF
DNA: TGCGCCAGCAGCTTGTCAAACCTCGTCAGGTACAATGAGCAGTACTTC

D: TRBD2
size: once
J: TRBJ2-1
V: TRBV7-9
CDR3: CASSLGLAGDQETQFF
DNA: TGTGCCAGCAGCTTAGGCCTAGCGGGAGACCAAGAGACCCAGTTCTTC

D: .
size: .
J: TRBJ1-1
V: TRBV2
CDR3: CASSARTANTEAFF
DNA: TGTGCCAGCAGTGCTAGGACAGCGAACACTGAAGCTTTCTTT

D: TRBD2
size: many
J: TRBJ2-3
V: TRBV29-1
CDR3: CSVALAGGPLGHTDTQYF
DNA: TGCAGCGTTGCGTTGGCGGGAGGTCCATTAGGGCACACAGATACGCAGTATTTT

D: .
size: .
J: TRBJ2-4
V: TRBV2
CDR3: CASVAGAAKNIQYF
DNA: TGTGCCAGCGTTGCGGGGGCGGCCAAAAACATTCAGTACTTC

D: TRBD1
size: .
J: TRBJ2-7
V: TRBV28
CDR3: CASSSGQGSLEQYF
DNA: TGTGCCAGCAGTTCCGGACAGGGATCCCTCGAGCAGTACTTC

D: .
size: few
J: TRBJ1-2
V: TRBV29-1
CDR3: CSVETYGYTF
DNA: TGCAGCGTTGAGACTTATGGCTACACCTTC

D: TRBD1
size: .
J: TRBJ2-2
V: TRBV6-5
CDR3: CASRVTGGTGELFF
DNA: TGTGCCAGCAGGGTGACAGGGGGCACCGGGGAGCTGTTTTTT

D: .
size: .
J: TRBJ2-1
V: TRBV15
CDR3: CATSITYAYYNEQFF
DNA: TGTGCCACCAGCATCACCTACGCGTACTACAATGAGCAGTTCTTC

D: TRBD1
size: .
J: TRBJ1-6
V: TRBV28
CDR3: CASSLPGTGGATNSPLHF
DNA: TGTGCCAGCAGTCTACCCGGGACAGGGGGCGCAACTAATTCACCCCTCCACTTT

D: .
size: once
J: TRBJ2-3
V: TRBV10-3
CDR3: CAAGPGPDTQYF
DNA: TGTGCCGCTGGACCGGGGCCAGATACGCAGTATTTT

D: .
size: .
J: TRBJ2-5
V: TRBV20-1
CDR3: CSTTQIAKYQETQYF
DNA: TGCAGTACCACCCAGATAGCCAAGTACCAAGAGACCCAGTACTTC

D: .
size: .
J: TRBJ2-3
V: TRBV4-2
CDR3: CASSPKSRGTDTQYF
DNA: TGTGCCAGCAGCCCCAAGTCCCGAGGCACAGATACGCAGTATTTT

D: .
size: few
J: TRBJ2-3
V: TRBV20-1
CDR3: CSAAKNRGGPDTQYF
DNA: TGCAGTGCGGCCAAAAACCGGGGCGGACCAGATACGCAGTATTTT

D: TRBD1
size: .
J: TRBJ2-7
V: TRBV20-1
CDR3: CSAETGEGYEQYF
DNA: TGCAGTGCTGAGACAGGGGAAGGCTACGAGCAGTACTTC

D: .
size: .
J: TRBJ2-3
V: TRBV6-5
CDR3: CASSYRTPNTDTQYF
DNA: TGTGCCAGCAGTTACCGGACCCCTAACACAGATACGCAGTATTTT

D: TRBD1
size: few
J: TRBJ1-2
V: TRBV20-1
CDR3: CSARDSSRGQGAPGYTF
DNA: TGCAGTGCTAGAGATAGTAGTAGGGGACAGGGGGCTCCTGGCTACACCTTC

D: TRBD1
size: .
J: TRBJ1-2
V: TRBV30
CDR3: CAWSAGTGGYTF
DNA: TGTGCCTGGAGCGCCGGGACAGGGGGCTACACCTTC

D: TRBD1
size: .
J: TRBJ1-1
V: TRBV2
CDR3: CASSARQGSATEAFF
DNA: TGTGCCAGCAGTGCCCGACAGGGAAGCGCCACTGAAGCTTTCTTT

D: .
size: .
J: TRBJ2-2
V: TRBV25-1
CDR3: CASSEFLVRELDTGELFF
DNA: TGTGCCAGCAGTGAATTTCTGGTCAGAGAGCTCGACACCGGGGAGCTGTTTTTT

D: TRBD1
size: .
J: TRBJ2-3
V: TRBV2
CDR3: CASSETGGDTQYF
DNA: TGTGCCAGCAGTGAAACAGGGGGAGATACGCAGTATTTT

D: .
size: .
J: TRBJ2-2
V: TRBV7-2
CDR3: CASSFNSRREHTTGELFF
DNA: TGTGCCAGCAGCTTTAATTCGAGGAGAGAACATACCACCGGGGAGCTGTTTTTT